The source of this TCR beta chain is a study of cytomegalovirus exposure and HLA in healthy donors. Study-level results: Per a later analysis, about 17,000 TCR beta sequences showed association with HLA alleles at 0.05 false discovery rate. In an earlier analysis, productive rearrangement rates for most beta V segments clustered near 87% or 30%.

Details on this clone: Its antigen is currently unknown.

Trimming stripped 3 bases from V and 0 bases from J, with 12 bases between. This CDR3 contains 15 residues. Germline values: CDR1 SGHNT, CDR2 YYREEE (reference sequence). Amplification used 60 Vbeta primers and 13 Jbeta primers. Only in-frame clones appear in the TCRdb table, and some are missing; sequencing was by immunoSEQ multiplex PCR. This sample yields 150,000 to 200,000 clones, of which around 79% are seen a single time; 5% to 8% belongs to the top ten. The chain carries TRBV5-4 and TRBJ1-1, with a tentative D call TRBD1 (6 bases). Sequencing input: PBMCs. This TCR was recovered from a man in his forties or fifties in good health and CMV-seropositive. The CDR3: CASSSPGQLNTEAFF. The CDR3 DNA follows: TGTGCCAGCAGCTCCCCGGGACAATTGAACACTGAAGCTTTCTTT.